The TCR beta chain described here comes from a study of T cell clonotyping in hematopoietic cell transplantation. This CDR3 region has 13 residues. Germline loops: CDR1 SGHTA, CDR2 FQGNSA. V dropped 1 base and J dropped 7 bases, with 11 bases sitting between them. This clone was seen only once. The protocol was immunoSEQ multiplex PCR, while the TCRdb copy is restricted to in-frame clones and leaves out a portion. This table holds fewer than 1,400 clones, roughly 96% found once. This chain uses TRBV7-2 with TRBJ2-7; D ambiguous. The sample here was PBMCs, taken 30 days after allogeneic stem cell transplant. The clonotype comes from a male patient in his late teens or twenties who had an allogeneic stem cell transplant from a related donor, so the T cells may come from the graft donor. Some clones in this sample may be carry-over from other donors' samples. For the CDR3, the DNA is TGTGCCAGCAGCTTAGTAACGGCGCGAGAGCAGTACTTC. This translates into CASSLVTAREQYF.